Presented here are 29 T cell receptor beta chains from one specimen sequenced in a study of tumor-infiltrating lymphocytes in glioblastoma multiforme. Three nested ARM-PCR rounds with V-beta and C-beta primers built TCRB libraries. TCRdb fed the multiplex PCR reads into MiXCR, producing one record per CDR3 protein. The sample includes some 15,000 distinct CDR3 sequences, around 72% of them seen just once. Sequenced: brain tumor tissue. Every receptor here comes from a male donor with glioblastoma.

Regarding this clonotype: Because it lacks the conserved phenylalanine or tryptophan at the end, this CDR3 is likely a read error. J is TRBJ2-3 and V is TRBV20-1; perhaps TRBD1 as D (6 bases). The CDR3 totals 15 residues. The germline gives CDR1 DFQATT, CDR2 SNEGSKA (reference sequence). The germline V and J ends were trimmed by 6 bases and 7 bases, with 23 bases remaining between them. CDR3 sequence: CSALRTGSTLNTQYL. The DNA for the CDR3 is TGCAGTGCCCTACGTACAGGGTCGACCCTTAATACGCAGTATCTT.

Worth noting for this clonotype: A junction end diverges from the germline sequence, so it may reflect a read error. The rearrangement joins TRBV29-1 to TRBJ2-7; the D gene is possibly TRBD1 (6 bases). Germline V gene sequence: CDR1 SQVTM, CDR2 ANQGSEA. This CDR3 contains 13 residues. The CDR3 region is CGVTGTRDYEQYF. CDR3 sequence (DNA): TGCGGCGTTACAGGGACAAGGGATTACGAGCAGTACTTC.

The chain uses TRBV6-1 and TRBJ2-5; TRBD2 aligns across 11 bases. Germline values: CDR1 MNHNS, CDR2 SASEGT. With V trimmed by 6 bases and J by 5 bases, 8 bases remained unmatched. The CDR3 loop spans 15 amino acids. As DNA, the CDR3 is TGTGCCAGCAGCCGGACTAGCGGGCTAAAGGAGACCCAGTACTTC. Residues: CASSRTSGLKETQYF.

In regard to this clonotype: One end of the junction does not line up with germline, which may come from a read error. This sequence joins TRBV28 and TRBJ1-2; 8 bases align to TRBD1. The CDR3 contains 13 residues. Germline V gives CDR1 MDHEN, CDR2 SYDVKM. The CDR3 sequence is CASRTGGQRSYSF. DNA for the CDR3: TGTGCCAGCAGAACAGGGGGTCAACGGAGCTATAGCTTC.

To note about this clonotype: At one boundary the junction diverges from the germline segment, which might be a read error. The chain joins TRBV7-9 to TRBJ1-1; weak D call: TRBD1 (5 bases). Germline V gives CDR1 SEHNR, CDR2 FQNEAQ (reference sequence). The CDR3 length is 14 residues. The CDR3 DNA follows: TGTGCCAGCAGCCTAACAGGTGGTTACACTGAAGCTTCCTTT. Translated, it gives CASSLTGGYTEASF. Variable domain in full (rest from reference TRBV7-9 and TRBJ1-1): DTGVSQNPRHKITKRGQNVTFRCDPISEHNRLYWYRQTLGQGPEFLTYFQNEAQLEKSRLLSDRFSAERPKGSFSTLEIQRTEQGDSAMYLCASSLTGGYTEASFGQGTRLTVV.

This clonotype has only a few counts. V is TRBV11-3 and J is TRBJ2-3; D is possibly TRBD2 (5 bases). The CDR3 totals 17 residues. Germline V gene lookup returns CDR1 SGHNT and CDR2 YENEEA. V dropped 0 bases and J dropped 2 bases, with 15 bases sitting between them. The CDR3 here is CASSLDESPGNTDTQYF. The CDR3 DNA sequence: TGTGCCAGCAGCTTAGATGAGAGCCCGGGGAACACAGATACGCAGTATTTT. Variable domain in full (rest from reference TRBV11-3 and TRBJ2-3): EAGVVQSPRYKIIEKKQPVAFWCNPISGHNTLYWYLQNLGQGPELLIRYENEEAVDDSQLPKDRFSAERLKGVDSTLKIQPAELGDSAVYLCASSLDESPGNTDTQYFGPGTRLTVL.

The chain employs TRBV10-2 and TRBJ1-3; a possible D gene is TRBD1 (6 bases). The CDR3 runs 16 residues. Trimming pared 7 bases from V and 0 bases from J, leaving 16 bases between. Germline CDR1 reads WSHSY; CDR2 reads SAAADI. This CDR3 is CASNEIRGASGNTIYF. For the CDR3, the DNA is TGCGCCAGCAATGAAATCCGGGGGGCCTCTGGAAACACCATATATTTT.

The V and J genes are TRBV29-1 and TRBJ2-1; D may be TRBD1 or TRBD2 (5 bases each). Germline values: CDR1 SQVTM, CDR2 ANQGSEA. The CDR3 totals 15 residues. V was cut by 6 bases and J by 0 bases, with 15 bases left in between. CDR3: CSVRMGVASYNEQFF. The DNA for the CDR3 is TGCAGCGTGAGGATGGGGGTCGCCTCCTACAATGAGCAGTTCTTC.

Comments on this clonotype: Germline and junction disagree at one end, which may indicate a read error. The chain is built from TRBV11-2 and TRBJ1-5; D may be TRBD1 (6 bases). CDR3 size: 14 residues. Germline lookup yields CDR1 SGHAT and CDR2 FQNNGV. As DNA, the CDR3 is TGTGCCATCAGCTACGGGACGGGGGGCAATCAGCCCCCATTT. It codes for CAISYGTGGNQPPF.

The table lists this clonotype with many counts. A much bigger clone sits one base away, suggesting this may be a read error. The V call is TRBV6-5, the J call TRBJ1-1; TRBD1 matches at 7 bases. Per germline, CDR1 MNHEY and CDR2 SVGAGI. The CDR3 contains 12 residues. In nucleotides, the CDR3 is TGTGCCAGCAGTTTGACAGGGACGGGGGCTCTCTTT. Translation: CASSLTGTGALF.

The DNA for the CDR3 is TGTGCCAGCAGCTTAGGGGCTACCCCCAGGGAGACCCAGTACTTC. This translates into CASSLGATPRETQYF. The chain links TRBV11-2 to TRBJ2-5; no clear D. Trimming removed 1 base at V and 5 bases at J, with 14 bases between. The V gene's germline CDR1 is SGHAT and CDR2 FQNNGV. The CDR3 covers 15 residues.

Comments on this clonotype: Here the CDR3 omits its conserved ending phenylalanine or tryptophan, so a read error is the likely source. The DNA is omitted, as the CDR3 cannot be located on it reliably, and the CDR3 follows TCRdb's listing. This sequence joins TRBV11-3 and TRBJ2-1; the listed D gene, TRBD2, was not tested against the DNA. Termini included, the CDR3 measures 13 amino acids. CDR1 SGHNT and CDR2 YENEEA come from the germline V gene. CDR3 residues: CASSSRGEGKHFV.

This clonotype was seen at least ten times. This chain links TRBV6-6 with TRBJ1-5; no reliable D call. The germline V and J ends were trimmed by 2 bases and 0 bases, with 8 bases remaining between them. Germline V lookup: CDR1 MNHNY, CDR2 SVGAGI (reference sequence). This CDR3 is built from 15 residues. The CDR3: CASSYMKDSNQPQHF. In nucleotides, the CDR3 is TGTGCCAGCAGTTACATGAAGGATAGCAATCAGCCCCAGCATTTT.

This chain uses TRBV11-3 with TRBJ2-1, with TRBD2 as a possible D gene (6 bases). The CDR3 is 13 residues long. The V gene lost 4 bases and the J gene lost 9 bases, with 13 bases spanning the gap. Germline CDR1 reads SGHNT; CDR2 reads YENEEA. In nucleotides, the CDR3 is TGTGCCAGCAGCTCGAGGCGGCGGGGTGAGCAGTTCTTC. This encodes CASSSRRRGEQFF. Based on the CDR3 plus reference TRBV11-3 and TRBJ2-1, the full variable domain is EAGVVQSPRYKIIEKKQPVAFWCNPISGHNTLYWYLQNLGQGPELLIRYENEEAVDDSQLPKDRFSAERLKGVDSTLKIQPAELGDSAVYLCASSSRRRGEQFFGPGTRLTVL.

The chain carries TRBV12-3 or TRBV12-4 and TRBJ2-1, with D perhaps TRBD2 (5 bases). Trimming pared 5 bases from V and 5 bases from J, leaving 19 bases between. The CDR3 runs 16 residues. The CDR3, as DNA: TGTGCCAGCAGTGACACAGCTAATCCGAGGGACAATGAGCAGTTCTTC. Its translation: CASSDTANPRDNEQFF.

This clonotype appeared once. The CDR3 here is CAISVEGRADNEQFF. CDR3 in DNA: TGTGCCATCAGTGTGGAAGGGAGGGCCGACAATGAGCAGTTCTTC. The rearrangement uses TRBV10-3 and TRBJ2-1; 7 nucleotides line up with TRBD2. Germline V gene sequence: CDR1 ENHRY, CDR2 SYGVKD. The length of the CDR3 is 15 residues. V shed 4 bases, J shed 5 bases, and the junction held 8 bases outside the gene matches.

The genes are TRBV11-3 and TRBJ1-5, with 10 bases lining up with TRBD1. Germline CDR1 and CDR2: SGHNT and YENEEA. Trimming removed 4 bases from V and 2 bases from J; junction bases left unmatched: 14. The CDR3 covers 19 residues. The chain's CDR3 is CASSSGQGVRFLGNQPQHF. The CDR3 DNA follows: TGTGCCAGCAGCTCCGGACAGGGGGTGCGATTTTTAGGCAATCAGCCCCAGCATTTT.

This clonotype was observed a few times. The chain couples TRBV11-2 to TRBJ2-7; no reliable D call. Germline V lookup: CDR1 SGHAT, CDR2 FQNNGV. This CDR3 is built from 15 residues. V was clipped by 3 bases and J by 4 bases, with 16 bases between them. CDR3 DNA sequence: TGTGCCAGCAGCTTCTTTAGCCCAGCGCTATACGAGCAGTACTTC. It codes for CASSFFSPALYEQYF.

A note on this clonotype: The final CDR3 position lacks the conserved phenylalanine or tryptophan, pointing to a likely read error. The rearrangement uses TRBV25-1 and TRBJ2-7; TRBD1 matches at 9 bases. This CDR3 contains 16 residues. The germline V gene encodes CDR1 MGHDK and CDR2 SYGVNS. With V trimmed by 3 bases and J by 0 bases, 6 bases remained unmatched. The CDR3 bases are TGTGCCAGCAGTGACCCTCCGGGACAGGGCTCCTACGAGCAGTACTAC. The encoded protein is CASSDPPGQGSYEQYY.

V is TRBV20-1 and J is TRBJ2-5; D tentatively fits TRBD1 or TRBD2 (6 bases each). In germline, CDR1 is DFQATT, CDR2 SNEGSKA (reference sequence). The germline V and J ends were trimmed by 1 base and 4 bases, with 13 bases remaining between them. The CDR3 runs to 14 residues. DNA for the CDR3: TGCAGTGCTAGAGCGGGGGCTCCACGAGAGACCCAGTACTTC. Protein product: CSARAGAPRETQYF.

About this clonotype: The junction differs from germline at one of its ends, possibly a read error. The DNA of the CDR3 is TGCGGCGTTGCCAGGGACATAGAATCACACCTCCACTTT. Protein: CGVARDIESHLHF. V usage is TRBV29-1 and J usage is TRBJ1-6, with a weak D call TRBD1 (6 bases). CDR1 and CDR2 from the germline V gene are SQVTM and ANQGSEA. This CDR3 spans 13 amino acids.

The rearrangement uses TRBV28 and TRBJ2-4; 10 nucleotides match TRBD2. Trimming at V came to 5 bases and at J to 0 bases, leaving 7 bases not matched to a gene. CDR1 and CDR2 (germline): MDHEN, SYDVKM. CDR3 length equals 17 residues. Here the CDR3 reads CASSSRTSGVAKNIQYF. The DNA for the CDR3 is TGTGCCAGCAGTAGTAGGACTAGCGGAGTAGCCAAAAACATTCAGTACTTC.

On this clonotype itself: Since no conserved phenylalanine or tryptophan closes the CDR3, a read error is the likely cause. The V gene is TRBV7-2, the J gene TRBJ2-1; 7 bases map to TRBD2. The germline V gene has CDR1 SGHTA and CDR2 FQGNSA. This CDR3 comprises 16 residues. With 5 bases clipped from V and 5 bases from J, the junction kept 12 bases outside the gene matches. The CDR3 is CASSTREARTDNEQFS. The CDR3 DNA sequence: TGTGCCAGCAGCACCCGGGAGGCTAGGACCGACAATGAGCAGTTCTCC.

About this clonotype itself: Likely a read error: the CDR3 ends without its conserved phenylalanine or tryptophan. The chain joins TRBV4-2 to TRBJ2-5; 8 bases map to TRBD2. The germline CDR1 and CDR2 sequences are LGHNA and YNFKEQ. The length of the CDR3 is 21 residues. CDR3 nucleotides: TGTGCCAGCGGCCAAGAGAAGATCGGGACGGGGGGATCGGGGGGGCGAGAGACCCAGTACTCC. Amino acids: CASGQEKIGTGGSGGRETQYS.

The CDR3 bases are TGCGCCAGCAGCCAATCTACAGGGACCTCCTCTGGAAACACCATATATTTT. It yields the protein CASSQSTGTSSGNTIYF. The chain has TRBV4-3 and TRBJ1-3; D possibly corresponds to TRBD1 (6 bases). Deletions cut 2 bases from V and 0 bases from J, with 14 bases between. The germline V gene has CDR1 LGHNA and CDR2 YSLEER. This CDR3 has 17 residues.

V gene TRBV12-3 or TRBV12-4 combines with J gene TRBJ2-5; D unresolved. Trimming took 2 bases from V and 5 from J, leaving 12 bases between them. The length of the CDR3 is 14 residues. The CDR3 bases are TGTGCCAGCAGTTTAAGTTACGCCGGGGAGACCCAGTACTTC. Amino acids: CASSLSYAGETQYF.

Comment on this clonotype: Given the absence of the conserved phenylalanine or tryptophan at the CDR3 end, a read error is likely. This chain connects TRBV11-3 to TRBJ2-4; 7 bases line up with TRBD1. Germline V CDR1 and CDR2: SGHNT, YENEEA. This CDR3 contains 16 residues. The CDR3 region has the DNA TGTGCCAGCAGCCCCCGACAGGGCCCGGCCAAAAGCATTCAGTACCTC. It specifies CASSPRQGPAKSIQYL.

The genes are TRBV4-1 and TRBJ2-7; no firm D call. Trimming pared 3 bases from V and 2 bases from J, leaving 11 bases between. CDR3 length: 14 residues. CDR1 and CDR2 from the germline V gene are MGHRA and YSYEKL. CDR3 in DNA: TGCGCCAGCAGCCACGAGCAGAATACCTACGAGCAGTACTTC. This encodes CASSHEQNTYEQYF.

With regard to this clonotype: At one end the junction does not follow the germline gene, possibly because of a read error. The chain recombines TRBV12-3 or TRBV12-4 with TRBJ2-4, with D perhaps given as TRBD1 or TRBD2 (6 bases each). The CDR3 is 14 amino acids. CDR3 protein: CASTYVGGKNIQYF. The DNA of the CDR3 is TGTGCCAGCACCTATGTCGGGGGCAAAAACATACAGTACTTC.